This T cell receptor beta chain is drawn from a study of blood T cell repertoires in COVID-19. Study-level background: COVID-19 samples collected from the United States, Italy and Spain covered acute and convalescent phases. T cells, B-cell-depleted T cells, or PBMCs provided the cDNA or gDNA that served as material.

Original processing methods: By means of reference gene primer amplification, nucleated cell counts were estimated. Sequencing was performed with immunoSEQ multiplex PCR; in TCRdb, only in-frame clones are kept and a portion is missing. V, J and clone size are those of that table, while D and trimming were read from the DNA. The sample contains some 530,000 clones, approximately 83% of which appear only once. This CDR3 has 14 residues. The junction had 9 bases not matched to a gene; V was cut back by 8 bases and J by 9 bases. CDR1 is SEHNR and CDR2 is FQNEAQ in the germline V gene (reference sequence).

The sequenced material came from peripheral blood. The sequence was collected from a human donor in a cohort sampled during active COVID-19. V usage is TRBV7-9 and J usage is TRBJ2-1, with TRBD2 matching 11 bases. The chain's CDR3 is CASVGTSGLGEQFF. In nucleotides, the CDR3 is TGTGCCAGCGTCGGGACTAGCGGCCTTGGTGAGCAGTTCTTC.